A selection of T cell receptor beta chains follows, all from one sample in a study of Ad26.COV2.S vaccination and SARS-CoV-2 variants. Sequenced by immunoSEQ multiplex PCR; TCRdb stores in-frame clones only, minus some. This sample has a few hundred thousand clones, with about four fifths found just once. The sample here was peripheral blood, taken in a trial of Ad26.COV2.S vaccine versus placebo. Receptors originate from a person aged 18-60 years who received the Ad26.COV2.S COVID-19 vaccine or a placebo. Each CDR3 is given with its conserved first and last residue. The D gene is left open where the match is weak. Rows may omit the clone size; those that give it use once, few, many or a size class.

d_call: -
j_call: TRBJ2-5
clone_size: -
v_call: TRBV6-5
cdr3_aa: CASGSDKETQYF
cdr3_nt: TGTGCCAGCGGAAGCGACAAAGAGACCCAGTACTTC

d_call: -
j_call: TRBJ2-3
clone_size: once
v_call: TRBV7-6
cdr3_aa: CASGGVRDYNTDTQYF
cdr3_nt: TGTGCCAGCGGAGGGGTCCGAGATTACAACACAGATACGCAGTATTTT

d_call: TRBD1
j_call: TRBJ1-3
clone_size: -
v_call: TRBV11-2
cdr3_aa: CASLRGLSGNTIYF
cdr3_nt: TGTGCCAGCCTCAGGGGGCTCTCTGGAAACACCATATATTTT

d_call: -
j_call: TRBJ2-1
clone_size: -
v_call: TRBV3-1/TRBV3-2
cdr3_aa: CASSQPLNEQFF
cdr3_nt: TGTGCCAGCAGCCAGCCCCTCAATGAGCAGTTCTTC

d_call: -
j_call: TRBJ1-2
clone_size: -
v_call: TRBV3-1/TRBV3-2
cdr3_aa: CASSQVTTYDYTF
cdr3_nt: TGTGCCAGCAGCCAAGTGACTACCTATGACTACACCTTC

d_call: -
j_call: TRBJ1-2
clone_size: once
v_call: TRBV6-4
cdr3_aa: CAKPGHFDGYTF
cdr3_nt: TGTGCCAAACCCGGACATTTTGATGGCTACACCTTC

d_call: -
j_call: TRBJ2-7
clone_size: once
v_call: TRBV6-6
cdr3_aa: CASSGGLRVDEQYF
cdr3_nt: TGTGCCAGCAGTGGCGGCTTGCGAGTTGACGAGCAGTACTTC

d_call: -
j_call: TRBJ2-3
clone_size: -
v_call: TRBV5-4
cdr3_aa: CASSLLPDTQYF
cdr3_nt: TGTGCCAGCAGCCTTCTACCGGATACGCAGTATTTT

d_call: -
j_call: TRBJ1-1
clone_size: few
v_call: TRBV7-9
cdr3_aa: CASSLGFERAFF
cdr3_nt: TGTGCCAGCAGCTTAGGTTTCGAGAGGGCTTTCTTT

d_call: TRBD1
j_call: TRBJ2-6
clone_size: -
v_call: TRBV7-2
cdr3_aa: CASSPDRAGANVLTF
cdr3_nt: TGTGCCAGCAGCCCTGACAGGGCTGGGGCCAACGTCCTGACTTTC

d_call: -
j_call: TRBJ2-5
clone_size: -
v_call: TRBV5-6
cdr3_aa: CASSPRRVQETQYF
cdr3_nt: TGTGCCAGCAGCCCCAGACGGGTCCAAGAGACCCAGTACTTC

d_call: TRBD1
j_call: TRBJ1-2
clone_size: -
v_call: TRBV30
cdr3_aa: CAWSTGGNYGYTF
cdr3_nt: TGTGCCTGGAGTACAGGGGGAAACTATGGCTACACCTTC

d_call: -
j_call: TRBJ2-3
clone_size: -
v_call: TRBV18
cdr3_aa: CASSPPSSDTQYF
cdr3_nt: TGTGCCAGCTCACCACCCTCTTCGGATACGCAGTATTTT

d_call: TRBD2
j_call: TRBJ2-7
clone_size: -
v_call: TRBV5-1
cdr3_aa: CASRGGSGTLFEQYF
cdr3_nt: TGCGCCAGCAGAGGGGGTAGCGGGACGTTGTTCGAGCAGTACTTC

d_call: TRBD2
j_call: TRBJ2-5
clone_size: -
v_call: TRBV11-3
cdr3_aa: CASSQLAEETQYF
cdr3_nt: TGTGCCAGCAGCCAACTAGCGGAGGAGACCCAGTACTTC

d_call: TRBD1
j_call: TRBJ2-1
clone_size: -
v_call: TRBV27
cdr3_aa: CASSNRGVNEQFF
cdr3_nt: TGTGCCAGCTCCAACAGGGGTGTGAATGAGCAGTTCTTC

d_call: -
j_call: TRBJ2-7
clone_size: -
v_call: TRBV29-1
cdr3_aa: CSVGGGTSYEQYF
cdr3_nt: TGCAGCGTTGGTGGTGGAACCTCCTACGAGCAGTACTTC

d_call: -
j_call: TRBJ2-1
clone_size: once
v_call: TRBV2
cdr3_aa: CATSLGGSYNEQFF
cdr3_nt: TGTGCCACCTCCCTGGGGGGTTCCTACAATGAGCAGTTCTTC

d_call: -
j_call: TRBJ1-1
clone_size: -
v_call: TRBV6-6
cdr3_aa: CASSPLTGSDTEAFF
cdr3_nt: TGTGCCAGCAGCCCCTTGACGGGCAGCGACACTGAAGCTTTCTTT

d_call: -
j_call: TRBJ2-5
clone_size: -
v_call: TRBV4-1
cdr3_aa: CASSQVSLALETQYF
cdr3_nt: TGCGCCAGCAGCCAAGTTTCACTAGCTTTGGAGACCCAGTACTTC